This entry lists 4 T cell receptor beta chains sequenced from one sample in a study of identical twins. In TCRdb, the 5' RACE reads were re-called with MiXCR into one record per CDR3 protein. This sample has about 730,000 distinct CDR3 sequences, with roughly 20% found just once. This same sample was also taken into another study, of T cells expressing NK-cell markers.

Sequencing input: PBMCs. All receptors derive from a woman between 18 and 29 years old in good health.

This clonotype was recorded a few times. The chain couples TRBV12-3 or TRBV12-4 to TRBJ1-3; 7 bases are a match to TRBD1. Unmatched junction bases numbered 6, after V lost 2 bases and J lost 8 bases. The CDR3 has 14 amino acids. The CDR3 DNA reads TGTGCCAGCAGTTTAAGGCAGGGGGGACACACCATATATTTT. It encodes CASSLRQGGHTIYF.

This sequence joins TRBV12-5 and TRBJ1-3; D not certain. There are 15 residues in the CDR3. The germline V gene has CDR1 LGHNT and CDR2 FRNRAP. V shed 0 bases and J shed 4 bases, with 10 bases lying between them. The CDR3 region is CASGLVLRFGNTIYF. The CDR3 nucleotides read TGTGCTAGTGGTTTGGTACTACGTTTCGGAAACACCATATATTTT.

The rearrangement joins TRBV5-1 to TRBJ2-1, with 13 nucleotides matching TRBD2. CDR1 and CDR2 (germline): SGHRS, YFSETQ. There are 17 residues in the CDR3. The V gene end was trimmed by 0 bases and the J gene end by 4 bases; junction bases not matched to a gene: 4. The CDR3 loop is CASSLERTSGGYNEQFF. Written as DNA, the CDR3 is TGCGCCAGCAGCTTGGAAAGGACTAGCGGGGGTTACAATGAGCAGTTCTTC.

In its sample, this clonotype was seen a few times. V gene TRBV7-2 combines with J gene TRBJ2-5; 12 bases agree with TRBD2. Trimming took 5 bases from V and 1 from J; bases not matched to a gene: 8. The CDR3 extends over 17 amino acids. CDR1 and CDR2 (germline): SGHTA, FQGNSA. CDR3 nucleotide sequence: TGTGCCAGCAGCCTAGTTACTAGCGGGGGGTTCCAAGAGACCCAGTACTTC. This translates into CASSLVTSGGFQETQYF.